Shown below are 8 T cell receptor beta chains from a single sample sequenced in a study of blood T cell repertoires in COVID-19. Sequencing was performed with immunoSEQ multiplex PCR; in TCRdb, only in-frame clones are kept and a portion is missing. The repertoire holds a few hundred thousand clones, roughly 90% seen once, with around 3% in the top ten. The sample consisted of peripheral blood. All receptors derive from a woman aged 25 to 39 with COVID-19, enrolled during active disease.

This clone has only one observation. The V gene is TRBV11-3, the J gene TRBJ2-2; TRBD1 agrees at 8 bases. This CDR3 contains 16 residues. Germline-derived CDR1 and CDR2 are SGHNT and YENEEA. V lost 5 bases, J lost 3 bases, and 8 bases stayed unmatched. The CDR3, as DNA: TGTGCCAGCAGCCCCAGGACAGGGCCGTACACCGGGGAGCTGTTTTTT. This encodes CASSPRTGPYTGELFF.

This chain joins TRBV28 and TRBJ1-2, with 8 bases identical to TRBD1. This CDR3 is built from 16 residues. In germline, CDR1 is MDHEN, CDR2 SYDVKM. Unmatched junction bases numbered 8, after V lost 1 base and J lost 4 bases. Written as DNA, the CDR3 is TGTGCCAGCAGTTTATCGGGGGACAGGACAACCTATGGCTACACCTTC. Its translation: CASSLSGDRTTYGYTF.

This chain joins TRBV6-5 and TRBJ1-2, with D maybe TRBD1 (5 bases). Germline CDR1 and CDR2: MNHEY and SVGAGI. This CDR3 has 12 amino acids. The V end was cut by 4 bases, the J end by 6 bases, with 9 bases between. The CDR3 loop reads CASSLQAHGYTF. CDR3 nucleotide sequence: TGTGCCAGCAGTTTACAGGCCCATGGCTACACCTTC.

J is TRBJ2-3 and V is TRBV2, with TRBD1 matching 7 bases. Germline V gene lookup returns CDR1 SNHLY and CDR2 FYNNEI. The V gene end was trimmed by 5 bases and the J gene end by 3 bases; junction bases not matched to a gene: 8. The CDR3 has 15 residues. The CDR3 coding sequence is TGTGCCAGCAGTCTACAGACAGGGCGTACAGATACGCAGTATTTT. Translation: CASSLQTGRTDTQYF.

V gene TRBV19 combines with J gene TRBJ1-2; D unresolved. Trimming removed 1 base from V and 7 bases from J, with 13 bases in between. The V gene's germline CDR1 is LNHDA and CDR2 SQIVND (reference sequence). The CDR3 loop spans 14 amino acids. CDR3 loop: CASSIVGSWVGYTF. CDR3 in DNA: TGTGCCAGTAGTATAGTCGGGAGTTGGGTTGGCTACACCTTC.

The J gene is TRBJ1-2, the V gene TRBV6-5, with TRBD1 identical over 7 bases. CDR3 size: 12 residues. J gave up 8 bases and V 7 bases, and 7 bases lay outside the gene matches. Germline assignment: CDR1 MNHEY and CDR2 SVGAGI. The CDR3 spells CASTPGGRGYTF. The DNA of the CDR3 is TGTGCCAGCACCCCAGGGGGTAGGGGCTACACCTTC.

This sequence joins TRBV6-5 and TRBJ2-7; 10 bases align to TRBD1. The CDR3 runs to 15 residues. Losses at the gene ends were 5 bases for V and 2 bases for J; bases not matched to a gene: 6. Germline V gives CDR1 MNHEY, CDR2 SVGAGI. CDR3 DNA: TGTGCCAGCAGTCCCACCGGGACAGGGGCCTACGAGCAGTACTTC. It codes for CASSPTGTGAYEQYF.

The V gene is TRBV5-1, the J gene TRBJ2-2; 13 nucleotides match TRBD2. CDR1 is SGHRS and CDR2 is YFSETQ in the germline V gene. J was trimmed by 4 bases and V by 4 bases; bases with no gene match: 10. The CDR3 has 18 amino acids. CDR3: CASSTPGTSGVLTGELFF. CDR3 bases: TGCGCCAGCAGCACCCCCGGGACTAGCGGGGTCCTCACCGGGGAGCTGTTTTTT.